Below, 28 T cell receptor beta chains from the same sample are listed, as sequenced in a study of beta chain features in type 1 diabetes. cDNA synthesis used the whole RNA isolate, giving expressed TCRB sequences. Produced via immunoSEQ multiplex PCR; TCRdb's table is partial and in-frame only. The sample shows roughly 230,000 clones, over 8.5% of them seen only once. The sample consisted of naive CD4+ T cells from blood. These receptors all come from a young woman in good health.

This clone was found a few times. The chain is built from TRBV6-5 and TRBJ2-7; D is perhaps TRBD2 (5 bases). Germline V gene sequence: CDR1 MNHEY, CDR2 SVGAGI. The CDR3 has 16 residues. V was pared by 3 bases and J by 0 bases, with 15 bases between. CDR3 amino acids: CASSYLRTESSYEQYF. The CDR3 DNA follows: TGTGCCAGCAGTTATCTACGGACTGAAAGCTCCTACGAGCAGTACTTC.

In its sample, this clone was seen many times. The chain links TRBV29-1 to TRBJ2-7; 8 positions match TRBD1. With 6 bases clipped from V and 5 bases from J, the junction kept 3 bases outside the gene matches. Germline V gene lookup returns CDR1 SQVTM and CDR2 ANQGSEA. The CDR3 extends over 11 amino acids. CDR3 bases: TGCAGCGTAAAGACAGGGGACGAGCAGTACTTC. Its translation is CSVKTGDEQYF.

This clone was detected a few times. The rearrangement joins TRBV19 to TRBJ2-2; TRBD1 matches 8 bases. Germline loops: CDR1 LNHDA, CDR2 SQIVND (reference sequence). With V trimmed by 0 bases and J by 5 bases, 5 bases remained unmatched. The CDR3 extends over 16 amino acids. CDR3 sequence reads: CASSIDWTGRTGELFF. For the CDR3, the DNA is TGTGCCAGTAGTATAGATTGGACAGGGAGGACCGGGGAGCTGTTTTTT.

The chain carries TRBV14 and TRBJ2-7; the match to TRBD2 covers 8 bases. The CDR3 has 16 amino acids. Per germline, CDR1 SGHDN and CDR2 FVKESK. The J segment lost 6 bases and the V segment lost 5 bases, leaving 15 bases of the junction unmatched. CDR3 nucleotides: TGTGCCAGCAGCGCAAGCCAGGGACTAGACGGTCGCGAGCAGTACTTC. Translating it yields CASSASQGLDGREQYF.

This clone appeared a few times. The V and J genes are TRBV10-3 and TRBJ1-2, with no clear D. In germline, CDR1 is ENHRY, CDR2 SYGVKD. The CDR3 covers 14 residues. With 9 bases removed from V and 3 bases from J, the gap between germline ends came to 17 bases. The CDR3 DNA is TGTGCCATAAACACGGGGAGTGGGGACTATGGCTACACCTTC. This translates into CAINTGSGDYGYTF.

The chain links TRBV13 to TRBJ1-1; no reliable D call. Trimming left V 5 bases short and J 0 bases short, with 7 bases between. This CDR3 is 13 amino acids long. CDR1 PRHDT and CDR2 FYEKMQ come from the germline V gene (reference sequence). The CDR3 DNA reads TGTGCCAGCAGCCCCCGTCTGAACACTGAAGCTTTCTTT. This translates into CASSPRLNTEAFF.

The gene calls are TRBV5-6 and TRBJ2-3; possible D gene TRBD1, 5 bases. The CDR3 runs 14 residues. Trimming took 1 base from V and 1 from J, leaving 7 bases between them. Per the germline V gene, CDR1 is SGHDT and CDR2 is YYEEEE. The CDR3 reads CASSLSRGTDTQYF. CDR3 nucleotides: TGTGCCAGCAGCTTGAGCAGGGGCACAGATACGCAGTATTTT.

This clone was seen a handful of times. The chain has TRBV7-2 and TRBJ1-4, with D uncertain. CDR1 is SGHTA, CDR2 FQGNSA, per germline. This CDR3 comprises 15 residues. The ends were cut back, 3 bases at V and 0 bases at J, with 8 bases in the middle. The CDR3 sequence is CASSFGVATNEKLFF. CDR3 coding DNA: TGTGCCAGCAGCTTTGGAGTTGCAACTAATGAAAAACTGTTTTTT.

The V gene is TRBV18, the J gene TRBJ1-2; 8 nucleotides align to TRBD1. Germline trimming cut 6 bases from V and 5 bases from J; bases unmatched to any gene: 17. CDR3 length equals 17 residues. Germline values: CDR1 KGHSH, CDR2 LQKENI. CDR3 nucleotides: TGTGCCAGCTCCCCCTCAGGGGGCGAGTCTATGGGTTATGGCTACACCTTC. Its translation: CASSPSGGESMGYGYTF.

This clone turned up a few times. The V gene is TRBV7-2, the J gene TRBJ2-7; a weak D match, TRBD1 (6 bases). Trimming removed 4 bases from V and 7 bases from J, with 11 bases in between. The CDR3 consists of 12 residues. From germline, CDR1 is SGHTA and CDR2 FQGNSA. The CDR3 region is CASSYGTLEQYF. The CDR3 coding sequence is TGTGCCAGCAGCTACGGGACACTGGAGCAGTACTTC. The full variable domain, rest sourced from reference TRBV7-2 and TRBJ2-7, is GAGVSQSPSNKVTEKGKDVELRCDPISGHTALYWYRQSLGQGLEFLIYFQGNSAPDKSGLPSDRFSAERTGGSVSTLTIQRTQQEDSAVYLCASSYGTLEQYFGPGTRLTVT.

The chain couples TRBV29-1 to TRBJ1-5; TRBD1 agrees at 12 bases. From germline, CDR1 is SQVTM and CDR2 ANQGSEA. CDR3 length equals 19 residues. Trimming took 1 base from V and 1 from J; bases not matched to a gene: 11. The CDR3 spells CSVEVVPGQGAQSNQPQHF. As DNA, the CDR3 is TGCAGCGTTGAAGTGGTCCCGGGACAGGGGGCCCAGAGCAATCAGCCCCAGCATTTT.

The rearrangement links TRBV7-2 to TRBJ2-1; the D is unclear. V dropped 1 base and J dropped 7 bases, with 11 bases sitting between them. The germline V gene has CDR1 SGHTA and CDR2 FQGNSA. The CDR3 is 14 residues long. Here the CDR3 reads CASSLGERANEQFF. DNA for the CDR3: TGTGCCAGCAGCTTAGGTGAGAGAGCGAATGAGCAGTTCTTC.

This clone was observed a single time. The rearrangement uses TRBV6-5 and TRBJ1-2; maybe TRBD1 (6 bases). V lost 6 bases, J lost 4 bases, and 12 bases lay in between. There are 13 residues in the CDR3. Germline CDR1 and CDR2: MNHEY and SVGAGI. The CDR3 bases are TGTGCCAGCAGACAGGGCCTCCGCTATGGCTACACCTTC. Protein sequence: CASRQGLRYGYTF.

This clone was recorded a few times. The V call is TRBV27, the J call TRBJ1-1; D is ambiguous. The CDR3 contains 13 residues. V shed 9 bases and J shed 2 bases, with 13 bases lying between them. Looked up from germline, CDR1 is MNHEY and CDR2 is SMNVEV (reference sequence). The CDR3 nucleotides are TGTGCCAGTCAAACCAGGCTAAACACTGAAGCTTTCTTT. This codes for CASQTRLNTEAFF.

The chain recombines TRBV4-2 with TRBJ2-1, with TRBD2 matching 9 bases. The CDR3 totals 20 residues. Germline V lookup: CDR1 LGHNA, CDR2 YNFKEQ. V lost 0 bases and J lost 0; bases outside the gene matches: 12. Written as DNA, the CDR3 is TGTGCCAGCAGCCAAGATCTGGGTCTAGCGGGGATTAGCTCCTACAATGAGCAGTTCTTC. As protein: CASSQDLGLAGISSYNEQFF.

This clone was recorded a few times. V and J are TRBV10-3 and TRBJ2-1; D call uncertain. V lost 1 base, J lost 4 bases, and 8 bases lay in between. The CDR3 loop spans 14 amino acids. From germline, CDR1 is ENHRY and CDR2 SYGVKD. CDR3 sequence: CAISEYREYNEQFF. The CDR3 DNA sequence: TGTGCCATCAGTGAGTATCGAGAGTACAATGAGCAGTTCTTC.

V and J are TRBV15 and TRBJ1-1; D remains ambiguous. The CDR3 extends over 13 amino acids. Trimming cost V 1 base and J 0 bases, with 3 bases left between them. Per the germline V gene, CDR1 is LNHNV and CDR2 is YYDKDF (reference sequence). The CDR3 nucleotides are TGTGCCACCAGCAGAGTCGTGAACACTGAAGCTTTCTTT. Translation: CATSRVVNTEAFF.

The CDR3 loop reads CATSRDPVGGGTDTQYF. The CDR3 DNA sequence: TGTGCCACCAGCAGAGATCCCGTCGGGGGGGGCACAGATACGCAGTATTTT. This chain uses TRBV15 with TRBJ2-3, with 8 bases matching TRBD2. V gave up 0 bases and J gave up 1 base; unmatched junction bases: 6. The germline CDR1 and CDR2 sequences are LNHNV and YYDKDF (reference sequence). This CDR3 is 17 amino acids long.

The chain uses TRBV9 and TRBJ1-1, with D perhaps matching TRBD1 (6 bases). This CDR3 has 15 amino acids. Trimming shortened V by 0 bases and J by 2 bases, and 11 bases separated the two germline ends. The germline CDR1 and CDR2 sequences are SGDLS and YYNGEE. The CDR3 loop is CASSVAGQLNTEAFF. The CDR3 nucleotides read TGTGCCAGCAGCGTAGCTGGACAGCTTAACACTGAAGCTTTCTTT. Complete variable domain (other parts from reference TRBV9 and TRBJ1-1): DSGVTQTPKHLITATGQRVTLRCSPRSGDLSVYWYQQSLDQGLQFLIQYYNGEERAKGNILERFSAQQFPDLHSELNLSSLELGDSALYFCASSVAGQLNTEAFFGQGTRLTVV.

This chain connects TRBV5-1 to TRBJ2-3; no reliable D call. The CDR3 is made up of 17 amino acids. The germline gives CDR1 SGHRS, CDR2 YFSETQ. V was clipped by 0 bases and J by 0 bases, with 14 bases between them. This CDR3 is CASSLVPPQDSTDTQYF. DNA for the CDR3: TGCGCCAGCAGCTTGGTTCCCCCCCAGGATAGCACAGATACGCAGTATTTT.

The J gene is TRBJ2-7, the V gene TRBV6-6, with 9 nucleotides matching TRBD1. The V gene end was trimmed by 0 bases and the J gene end by 4 bases; junction bases not matched to a gene: 1. The germline CDR1 and CDR2 sequences are MNHNY and SVGAGI (reference sequence). CDR3 length: 14 amino acids. CDR3 coding DNA: TGTGCCAGCAGTTACTCGGGACAGGGTTACGAGCAGTACTTC. Translating gives CASSYSGQGYEQYF.

The chain carries TRBV6-6 and TRBJ1-1; D is perhaps TRBD1 (6 bases). This CDR3 has 15 residues. The ends were cut back, 5 bases at V and 3 bases at J, with 16 bases in the middle. Germline CDR1 reads MNHNY; CDR2 reads SVGAGI (reference sequence). DNA of the CDR3: TGTGCCAGCAGTCCTTCAGGGGCCGCGGACACTGAAGCTTTCTTT. As protein: CASSPSGAADTEAFF.

This clone was counted only a few times. The chain couples TRBV6-1 to TRBJ2-5, with 7 bases that match TRBD1. Trimming removed 4 bases from V and 1 base from J; junction bases left unmatched: 6. This CDR3 contains 15 residues. CDR1 and CDR2 from the germline V gene are MNHNS and SASEGT. CDR3: CASSGARDSQETQYF. The CDR3 DNA reads as TGTGCCAGCAGTGGAGCACGGGACAGCCAAGAGACCCAGTACTTC.

This clone was recorded a few times. The chain combines TRBV7-9 with TRBJ2-5; 9 positions match TRBD1. V lost 3 bases to trimming and J lost 0 bases; unmatched junction nucleotides: 5. Germline assignment: CDR1 SEHNR and CDR2 FQNEAQ (reference sequence). The CDR3 contains 16 residues. In nucleotides, the CDR3 is TGTGCCAGCAGCTTGGGACAGGGCCCGTACCAAGAGACCCAGTACTTC. Translation gives CASSLGQGPYQETQYF.

The V call is TRBV5-1, the J call TRBJ2-7; 9 nucleotides align to TRBD2. Trimming at V came to 0 bases and at J to 6 bases, leaving 13 bases not matched to a gene. CDR1 and CDR2 (germline): SGHRS, YFSETQ. The CDR3 extends over 17 amino acids. DNA of the CDR3: TGCGCCAGCAGCTTGGCATGGGCAAGCGGGAGGTGGCGCGAGCAGTACTTC. Translation: CASSLAWASGRWREQYF.

The V call is TRBV29-1, the J call TRBJ1-5; 9 nucleotides align to TRBD1. Germline CDR1 is SQVTM and CDR2 is ANQGSEA. Trimming took 6 bases from V and 6 from J; bases not matched to a gene: 12. CDR3 size: 15 residues. CDR3 in amino acids: CSVGQGGSSGQPQHF. The CDR3 DNA is TGCAGCGTGGGACAGGGAGGATCAAGTGGTCAGCCCCAGCATTTT.

This clone was recorded many times. The J gene is TRBJ2-4, the V gene TRBV20-1, with D maybe TRBD1 (5 bases). Looked up from germline, CDR1 is DFQATT and CDR2 is SNEGSKA (reference sequence). The CDR3 loop spans 11 amino acids. V was clipped by 6 bases and J by 8 bases, with 11 bases between them. CDR3 in amino acids: CSARSGYIQYF. CDR3 bases: TGCAGTGCCCGGTCAGGGTACATTCAGTACTTC.

This clone has only a few counts. The V call is TRBV18, the J call TRBJ2-1; 7 bases agree with TRBD2. Germline CDR1 and CDR2: KGHSH and LQKENI. The ends lost 6 bases at V and 7 bases at J; junction bases unmatched: 12. The CDR3 totals 15 residues. CDR3 protein: CASSPLAGATNEQFF. DNA of the CDR3: TGTGCCAGCTCCCCGCTTGCGGGAGCTACGAATGAGCAGTTCTTC.